One and the same sample provided the 13 T cell receptor beta chains below, sequenced in a study of T cell repertoires in cytomegalovirus infection. TCRdb fed the reads into MiXCR, producing one record per CDR3 protein. The data show approximately 140,000 distinct CDR3 sequences, with almost 9% seen just once and roughly a tenth held by the top ten. The source material was PBMCs. These receptors all come from a human donor in good health (CMV status not recorded). Some clones in this sample may be carry-over from other donors' samples.

The chain is built from TRBV29-1 and TRBJ2-1, with D tentatively TRBD1 (6 bases). Germline V CDR1 and CDR2: SQVTM, ANQGSEA. Trimming took 4 bases from V and 3 from J, leaving 13 bases between them. The CDR3 extends over 14 amino acids. CDR3 DNA: TGCAGCGTTGGGCTAGGGGGAGACTACAATGAGCAGTTCTTC. Translation gives CSVGLGGDYNEQFF.

Ten or more counts support this clonotype. The gene calls are TRBV4-2 and TRBJ1-2; D possibly corresponds to TRBD1 (5 bases). Germline V gives CDR1 LGHNA, CDR2 YNFKEQ. Trimming stripped 1 base from V and 3 bases from J, with 9 bases between. The CDR3 loop spans 14 amino acids. DNA for the CDR3: TGTGCCAGCAGCCAAGGCAGGGAGGACTATGGCTACACCTTC. Translation: CASSQGREDYGYTF.

This clonotype showed up many times. The rearrangement uses TRBV12-3 or TRBV12-4 and TRBJ1-5; D gene uncertain. The length of the CDR3 is 13 residues. Trimming removed 3 bases at V and 3 bases at J, with 6 bases between. The CDR3 protein is CASSFINNQPQHF. CDR3 nucleotides: TGTGCCAGCAGTTTTATTAACAATCAGCCCCAGCATTTT.

This clonotype was detected ten times or more. The rearrangement links TRBV7-2 to TRBJ2-7, with TRBD1 matching 7 bases. Unmatched junction bases numbered 8, after V lost 4 bases and J lost 5 bases. In germline, CDR1 is SGHTA, CDR2 FQGNSA. CDR3 size: 14 residues. In DNA form, the CDR3 reads TGTGCCAGCAGCTCCCGACAGGGCCCCCACGAGCAGTACTTC. Encoded protein: CASSSRQGPHEQYF.

The table lists this clonotype with many counts. The rearrangement uses TRBV7-3 and TRBJ1-1; D gene uncertain. The CDR3 consists of 14 residues. V was pared by 2 bases and J by 4 bases, with 11 bases between. Germline loops: CDR1 SGHTA, CDR2 FQGTGA. CDR3 residues: CASSLGDVGTEAFF. The CDR3 DNA is TGTGCCAGCAGCTTAGGGGATGTGGGCACTGAAGCTTTCTTT. The variable domain in full, with the rest retrieved from reference TRBV7-3 and TRBJ1-1, is GAGVSQTPSNKVTEKGKYVELRCDPISGHTALYWYRQSLGQGPEFLIYFQGTGAADDSGLPNDRFFAVRPEGSVSTLKIQRTERGDSAVYLCASSLGDVGTEAFFGQGTRLTVV.

A few counts support this clonotype. The chain joins TRBV5-6 to TRBJ1-4; the D gene is possibly TRBD1 (6 bases). The CDR3 spans 14 residues. Germline V gene data show CDR1 as SGHDT and CDR2 as YYEEEE. V was trimmed by 3 bases and J by 6 bases, leaving 12 bases between them. The CDR3 loop reads CASSSQDSYEKLFF. The DNA for the CDR3 is TGTGCCAGCAGCTCTCAGGACAGCTATGAAAAACTGTTTTTT.

This clonotype appeared many times. The V call is TRBV12-3 or TRBV12-4, the J call TRBJ2-5, with no clear D. V gave up 2 bases and J gave up 0 bases, with 4 bases separating them. CDR3 length: 13 residues. CDR3 amino acids: CASSLNDQETQYF. CDR3 DNA sequence: TGTGCCAGCAGTTTAAACGACCAAGAGACCCAGTACTTC.

This clonotype came up many times. The V call is TRBV29-1, the J call TRBJ1-2; D might be TRBD1 (5 bases). V was clipped by 4 bases and J by 1 base, with 10 bases between them. The length of the CDR3 is 13 residues. CDR1 and CDR2 from the germline V gene are SQVTM and ANQGSEA. The CDR3 nucleotides read TGCAGCGTTGCGACAGATTATAACTATGGCTACACCTTC. This sequence encodes CSVATDYNYGYTF.

This clonotype came up many times. The V and J genes are TRBV7-8 and TRBJ1-1; 10 nucleotides agree with TRBD1. CDR1 is SGHVS and CDR2 is FQNEAQ in the germline V gene. CDR3 length: 14 residues. V lost 8 bases and J lost 4; bases outside the gene matches: 7. The CDR3, as DNA: TGTGCCAGCGACGGGACAGGGGCTGGCACTGAAGCTTTCTTT. Residues: CASDGTGAGTEAFF.

The chain is built from TRBV28 and TRBJ2-3; no firm D call. The CDR3 extends over 15 amino acids. Trimming stripped 6 bases from V and 6 bases from J, with 19 bases between. The V gene's germline CDR1 is MDHEN and CDR2 SYDVKM. As DNA, the CDR3 is TGTGCCAGCAGCTTTGCCGACCGGGCCGCCGATACGCAGTATTTT. Translating gives CASSFADRAADTQYF.

The chain uses TRBV19 and TRBJ1-5; possibly TRBD1 for D (6 bases). The germline CDR1 and CDR2 sequences are LNHDA and SQIVND (reference sequence). The CDR3 spans 15 residues. V shed 6 bases and J shed 0 bases, with 12 bases lying between them. The CDR3 is CASRKGQLSNQPQHF. CDR3 sequence (DNA): TGTGCCAGTAGGAAAGGACAGCTTAGCAATCAGCCCCAGCATTTT.

This rearrangement joins TRBV5-1 to TRBJ2-7; TRBD2 matches 7 bases. V was pared by 2 bases and J by 3 bases, with 5 bases of the junction left unmatched. From germline, CDR1 is SGHRS and CDR2 YFSETQ. The CDR3 spans 14 residues. CDR3 DNA sequence: TGCGCCAGCAGCTTATCAGGCGGGGGCTACGAGCAGTACTTC. The encoded protein is CASSLSGGGYEQYF. Together with reference TRBV5-1 and TRBJ2-7, the CDR3 gives the full variable domain: KAGVTQTPRYLIKTRGQQVTLSCSPISGHRSVSWYQQTPGQGLQFLFEYFSETQRNKGNFPGRFSGRQFSNSRSEMNVSTLELGDSALYLCASSLSGGGYEQYFGPGTRLTVT.

This clonotype was observed at least ten times. V is TRBV11-2 and J is TRBJ1-2, with TRBD1 matching 7 bases. The ends lost 2 bases at V and 8 bases at J; junction bases unmatched: 8. There are 14 residues in the CDR3. Germline assignment: CDR1 SGHAT and CDR2 FQNNGV. The CDR3 DNA reads as TGTGCCAGCAGCTTAAGGGACAGCTCGGAGGGCTACACCTTC. It encodes CASSLRDSSEGYTF.